In its sample, the clone carrying this T cell receptor (beta chain) was seen many times. Its antigen remains unidentified. Among the patients, none had received any treatment before thyroid surgery. The sample originates from a study of metastatic and nonmetastatic thyroid tumors. TCRdb reassembled clones from the PCR reads with MiXCR. In the table there are about 69,000 clones, approximately 15% of which are singletons. Trimming stripped 5 bases from V and 0 bases from J, with 17 bases between. The CDR3 sequence is 17 residues long. Germline values: CDR1 SGHVS, CDR2 FNYEAQ. Whole-study findings and limits: Malignant thyroid tumors reportedly exceeded benign nodules significantly in TCR beta diversity, with the difference appearing in blood and tumor.

The V gene is TRBV7-6, the J gene TRBJ1-3; D gene ambiguous. The receptor comes from a male donor with papillary thyroid cancer or a benign thyroid nodule (not recorded which). Some clones in this sample may be carry-over from other donors' samples. The material sequenced was blood. CDR3 loop: CASSLYSGAFSGNTIYF. In nucleotides, the CDR3 is TGTGCCAGCAGCCTCTACTCTGGAGCGTTCTCTGGAAACACCATATATTTT.